This T cell receptor (beta chain) was sequenced for a study of cytomegalovirus exposure and HLA in healthy donors. In germline, CDR1 is SGDLS, CDR2 YYNGEE. The CDR3 totals 15 residues. Deletions cut 0 bases from V and 0 bases from J, with 10 bases between. PCR involved 60 Vbeta and 13 Jbeta primers. TCRdb's copy holds only in-frame clones and misses some; the assay was immunoSEQ multiplex PCR. The sample includes approximately 150,000 clones, about four fifths of them seen just once. General study findings and limits: In an earlier analysis, most TCR beta V segments were productive about 87% or about 30% of the time.

As for this clone: What it binds is unknown. In the same sample, other DNA sequences code for this CDR3.

This chain connects TRBV9 to TRBJ2-7; a weak D match, TRBD1 (5 bases). The sequencing input was PBMCs. This clonotype was sampled from a man in his fifties or sixties in good health and CMV-seropositive. The CDR3 region is CASSVGTGSSYEQYF. The CDR3 bases are TGTGCCAGCAGCGTAGGAACAGGTTCCTCCTACGAGCAGTACTTC. Supplemented by reference TRBV9 and TRBJ2-7, the full variable domain reads DSGVTQTPKHLITATGQRVTLRCSPRSGDLSVYWYQQSLDQGLQFLIQYYNGEERAKGNILERFSAQQFPDLHSELNLSSLELGDSALYFCASSVGTGSSYEQYFGPGTRLTVT.